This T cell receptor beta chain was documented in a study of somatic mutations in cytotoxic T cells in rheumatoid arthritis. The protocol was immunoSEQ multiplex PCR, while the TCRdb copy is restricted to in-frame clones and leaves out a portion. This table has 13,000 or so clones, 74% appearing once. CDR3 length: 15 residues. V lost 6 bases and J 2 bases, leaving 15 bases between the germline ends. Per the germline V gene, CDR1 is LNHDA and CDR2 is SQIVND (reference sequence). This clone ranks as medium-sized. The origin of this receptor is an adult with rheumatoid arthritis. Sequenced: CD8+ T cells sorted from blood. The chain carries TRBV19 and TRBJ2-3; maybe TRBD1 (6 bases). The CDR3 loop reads CASSEQGYDTDTQYF. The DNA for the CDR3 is TGTGCCAGTAGCGAACAGGGTTATGACACAGATACGCAGTATTTT.